A selection of T cell receptor beta chains follows, all from one sample in a study of CD4+ T cells in melanoma. Clones were read by immunoSEQ multiplex PCR, and TCRdb kept only the in-frame ones, dropping some. This sample has some 110,000 clones, with 80% to 95% found just once. The sample was peripheral blood. These TCRs come from a human donor with melanoma. CDR3s include the opening cysteine and the closing phenylalanine or tryptophan. Each record gives: J gene, D gene, clone size, V gene, CDR3 protein, CDR3 DNA. D genes are given only for firm matches. A clone size is listed for some rows: how often the clone was seen (once, few, many), or a class if it is expanded.

J: TRBJ2-3; D: -; size: -; V: TRBV4-2; CDR3: CASSHLPTSVGPDTQYF; DNA: TGTGCCAGCAGCCACCTCCCCACCTCCGTGGGGCCGGATACGCAGTATTTT
J: TRBJ1-2; D: -; size: once; V: TRBV14; CDR3: CASSHVRGGLQEGYTF; DNA: TGTGCCAGCAGCCATGTCCGGGGGGGATTACAGGAGGGCTACACCTTC
J: TRBJ2-7; D: TRBD1; size: -; V: TRBV4-2; CDR3: CASSARIRTGDGEQYF; DNA: TGTGCCAGCAGCGCCCGCATCCGGACAGGGGACGGCGAGCAGTACTTC
J: TRBJ2-3; D: -; size: -; V: TRBV5-1; CDR3: CASSSGPDTQYF; DNA: TGCGCCAGCAGCTCGGGTCCTGATACGCAGTATTTT
J: TRBJ2-3; D: -; size: -; V: TRBV9; CDR3: CASSVVGNPGDTQYF; DNA: TGTGCCAGCAGCGTAGTGGGCAACCCCGGAGATACGCAGTATTTT
J: TRBJ2-1; D: TRBD2; size: -; V: TRBV6-5; CDR3: CASRRSGSNNEQFF; DNA: TGTGCCAGCAGACGTAGCGGGAGCAACAATGAGCAGTTCTTC
J: TRBJ2-7; D: -; size: -; V: TRBV5-6; CDR3: CASSQLRTSSYEQYF; DNA: TGTGCCAGCAGCCAATTACGGACGAGCTCCTACGAGCAGTACTTC
J: TRBJ2-7; D: -; size: -; V: TRBV7-6; CDR3: CASSSGPLYEQYF; DNA: TGTGCCAGCAGCTCCGGGCCCCTCTACGAGCAGTACTTC
J: TRBJ2-7; D: TRBD2; size: once; V: TRBV2; CDR3: CASSAGSGIYYEQYF; DNA: TGTGCCAGCAGTGCAGGTAGCGGGATTTACTACGAGCAGTACTTC
J: TRBJ2-3; D: -; size: -; V: TRBV15; CDR3: CATSREGRVEGSDTQYF; DNA: TGTGCCACCAGCAGAGAAGGTCGGGTAGAAGGCTCAGATACGCAGTATTTT
J: TRBJ2-7; D: -; size: -; V: TRBV4-1; CDR3: CASSQDSGWEQYF; DNA: TGCGCCAGCAGCCAAGATTCGGGGTGGGAGCAGTACTTC
J: TRBJ2-3; D: -; size: -; V: TRBV19; CDR3: CASSIDKAADTQYF; DNA: TGTGCCAGTAGTATAGATAAGGCAGCAGATACGCAGTATTTT
J: TRBJ1-1; D: -; size: once; V: TRBV2; CDR3: CASMRETLNTEAFF; DNA: TGTGCCAGCATGAGGGAAACCTTGAACACTGAAGCTTTCTTT
J: TRBJ2-5; D: TRBD2; size: -; V: TRBV4-1; CDR3: CASSRRGLAGREETQYF; DNA: TGCGCCAGCAGCCGCCGGGGACTAGCGGGGCGGGAGGAGACCCAGTACTTC
J: TRBJ2-1; D: TRBD2; size: -; V: TRBV11-3; CDR3: CASSFRPSGSYEQFF; DNA: TGTGCCAGCAGCTTTCGTCCTAGCGGGAGCTATGAGCAGTTCTTC
J: TRBJ2-5; D: TRBD2; size: -; V: TRBV7-2; CDR3: CASSLGTSGLLAQYF; DNA: TGTGCCAGCAGCTTAGGGACTAGCGGCTTATTGGCCCAGTACTTC
J: TRBJ1-4; D: -; size: -; V: TRBV18; CDR3: CASSPQVWDVGEKLFF; DNA: TGTGCCAGCTCACCGCAAGTCTGGGACGTCGGTGAAAAACTGTTTTTT
J: TRBJ2-1; D: -; size: -; V: TRBV4-3; CDR3: CASSQDTSTYNEQFF; DNA: TGCGCCAGCAGCCAAGATACTAGCACCTACAATGAGCAGTTCTTC